The entry below describes one T cell receptor beta chain. As yet, its antigen is unknown. The sample is drawn from a study of cytomegalovirus exposure and HLA in healthy donors. Study-wide results and limits: Most of the TCR beta V segments (in an earlier analysis) were productive either about 87% or about 30% of the time. For cytomegalovirus status, the classifier reportedly gave diagnoses with high specificity and sensitivity.

Deletions cut 5 bases from V and 3 bases from J, with 17 bases between. The CDR3 totals 16 residues. Germline V lookup: CDR1 SGHNT, CDR2 YENEEA. The PCR had 60 Vbeta and 13 Jbeta primers. The protocol was immunoSEQ multiplex PCR, while the TCRdb copy is restricted to in-frame clones and leaves out a portion. This table has about 140,000 clones, about 82% appearing once. This TCR derives from a male donor in good health and CMV-seronegative. Sample: PBMCs. The chain has TRBV11-3 and TRBJ2-1, with D possibly being TRBD2 (6 bases). DNA for the CDR3: TGTGCCAGCAGCCTTGTAGGCAAGGGAGGCTACAATGAGCAGTTCTTC. This translates into CASSLVGKGGYNEQFF.